This T cell receptor (beta chain) emerged from a study of T-cell memory formation after mild COVID-19. Study conclusions and caveats: Clones that contracted clustered mainly in CM and EM if CD4+ and in EMRA if CD8+.

The authors produced TCR alpha and TCR beta cDNA libraries with sample barcodes and UMIs by 5'RACE using constant-segment primers. A single record per CDR3 protein comes from TCRdb applying MiXCR to the 5' RACE reads. The data contain approximately 42,000 distinct CDR3 sequences, around 6.3% of them singletons. This clonotype has ten or more counts. The antigen is not known. Sample: PBMCs or a T cell subset sorted from them (not recorded which). The clonotype originates from an adult who had mild COVID-19 (a few samples of this study predate the infection). Cell type and time point are not known.

The CDR3 bases are TGTGCCAGCAGTTTTGAGAATGTTCAACACATTCAGTACTTC. It is translated as CASSFENVQHIQYF. The J gene is TRBJ2-4, the V gene TRBV12-3 or TRBV12-4; D remains unclear. This CDR3 has 14 amino acids. V lost 3 bases and J 8 bases, leaving 14 bases between the germline ends.